This T cell receptor (beta chain) appears in the sequencing data of a study of response to subunit inactivated influenza vaccine. Overall study results and limits: The authors put forward the suggestion that each seasonal influenza vaccination may bring in only a limited number of new T cells.

On this clonotype itself: Its antigen is not known.

The CDR3 is 16 amino acids. CDR1 is SGHVS, CDR2 FQNEAQ, per germline. V lost 1 base to trimming and J lost 1 base; unmatched junction nucleotides: 7. MiXCR was run by TCRdb on the RT-PCR reads, yielding one entry per CDR3 protein. This table holds almost 600,000 distinct CDR3 sequences, 11% to 15% found once. The source is a man in his forties or fifties who received an inactivated influenza vaccine. The chain carries TRBV7-8 and TRBJ2-7; TRBD2 agrees at 7 bases. The material sequenced was PBMCs from blood, taken roughly 12 days after vaccination. The CDR3 loop is CASSLVRLAASYEQYF. The CDR3 coding sequence is TGTGCCAGCAGCTTAGTTCGGCTAGCGGCATCCTACGAGCAGTACTTC.